This TCR beta chain was sequenced during a study of CD8 T cells in Susac syndrome. Random hexamers primed reverse transcription of roughly 0.45 to 1 ug RNA. The authors amplified TCR beta CDR3 across 54 Vbeta and 13 Jbeta using immunoSEQ multiplex PCR. TCRdb called the immunoSEQ multiplex PCR reads again in MiXCR, with one record for every CDR3 protein. The table lists about 84,000 distinct CDR3 sequences, 95% to 97% of them singletons. This clonotype has a single count. The TCR was taken from a human donor with Susac syndrome. Sequenced input: CD8+ T cells from PBMCs.

The CDR3 sequence is CAWSAGQGKYNEQFF. The CDR3, as DNA: TGTGCCTGGAGTGCCGGACAGGGGAAGTACAATGAGCAGTTCTTC. The rearrangement links TRBV30 to TRBJ2-1; 9 bases are shared with TRBD1. Germline loops: CDR1 GTSNPN, CDR2 SVGIG (reference sequence). Trimming at V came to 1 base and at J to 4 bases, leaving 5 bases not matched to a gene. This CDR3 has 15 residues. Supplemented by reference TRBV30 and TRBJ2-1, the full variable domain reads SQTIHQWPATLVQPVGSPLSLECTVEGTSNPNLYWYRQAAGRGLQLLFYSVGIGQISSEVPQNLSASRPQDRQFILSSKKLLLSDSGFYLCAWSAGQGKYNEQFFGPGTRLTVL.